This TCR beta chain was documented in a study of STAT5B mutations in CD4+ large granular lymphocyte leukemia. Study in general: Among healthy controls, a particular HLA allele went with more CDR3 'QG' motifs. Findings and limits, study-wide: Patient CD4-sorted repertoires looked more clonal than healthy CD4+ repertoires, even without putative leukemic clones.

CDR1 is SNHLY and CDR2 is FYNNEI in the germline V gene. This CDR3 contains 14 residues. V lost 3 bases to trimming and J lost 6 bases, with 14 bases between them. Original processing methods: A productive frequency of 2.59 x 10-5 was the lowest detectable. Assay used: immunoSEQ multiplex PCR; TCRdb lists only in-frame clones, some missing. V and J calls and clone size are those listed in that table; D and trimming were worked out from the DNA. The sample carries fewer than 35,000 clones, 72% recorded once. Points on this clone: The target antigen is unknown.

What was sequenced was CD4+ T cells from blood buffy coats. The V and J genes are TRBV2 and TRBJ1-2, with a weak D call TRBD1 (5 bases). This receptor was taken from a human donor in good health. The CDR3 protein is CASSEVGGRDGYTF. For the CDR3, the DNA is TGTGCCAGCAGTGAGGTCGGGGGGAGGGATGGCTACACCTTC. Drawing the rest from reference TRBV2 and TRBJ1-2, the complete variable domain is EPEVTQTPSHQVTQMGQEVILRCVPISNHLYFYWYRQILGQKVEFLVSFYNNEISEKSEIFDDQFSVERPDGSNFTLKIRSTKLEDSAMYFCASSEVGGRDGYTFGSGTRLTVV.